This is a list of T cell receptor beta chains from one sample in a study of OX40 agonist ivuxolimab in advanced cancers. Here immunoSEQ multiplex PCR was the method, and the copy in TCRdb shows in-frame clones only, minus some. The sample shows some 45,000 clones, 80% to 90% of them seen only once. This material consisted of CD4+ or CD8+ T cells sorted from blood, taken in a trial of the OX40 agonist ivuxolimab. These TCRs come from an adult with an advanced solid tumor such as melanoma, head and neck, liver or kidney cancer. Each CDR3 is given with its conserved first and last residue. The order of the fields is CDR3 length, clone size, D gene, J gene, V gene, CDR3 DNA, CDR3 protein. The D gene is left open where the match is weak. Only some rows state a clone size, as once, few, many or a class for expanded clones.

>14|.|TRBD1|TRBJ2-1|TRBV30
TGTGCCTGGAGTGTCAGGGGGCAGGGGAATGAGCAGTTCTTC
CAWSVRGQGNEQFF
>13|.|.|TRBJ1-4|TRBV7-9
TGTGCCAGCAGCCCCCTGGGGGGTGAAAAACTGTTTTTT
CASSPLGGEKLFF
>14|few|.|TRBJ2-7|TRBV28
TGTGCCAGCAGTTTAGATGGGAACCCCTACGAGCAGTACTTC
CASSLDGNPYEQYF
>14|once|.|TRBJ1-3|TRBV6-5
TGTGCCAGCAGTCCGGGGGGCTCTGGAAACACCATATATTTT
CASSPGGSGNTIYF
>15|.|.|TRBJ2-7|TRBV10-2
TGCGCCAGCAGTGAAGGGGAAGTATTGGGCTACGAGCAGTACTTC
CASSEGEVLGYEQYF
>15|.|.|TRBJ1-1|TRBV4-3
TGCGCCAGCAGCCAAGAAGACAGGAGGAACACTGAAGCTTTCTTT
CASSQEDRRNTEAFF
>13|once|.|TRBJ2-1|TRBV14
TGTGCCAGCAGCCAAGGGCCCTACAATGAGCAGTTCTTC
CASSQGPYNEQFF
>14|.|TRBD1|TRBJ2-1|TRBV11-3
TGTGCCAGCAGCCTGGGACAGGGGAACAATGAGCAGTTCTTC
CASSLGQGNNEQFF
>14|.|TRBD1|TRBJ1-2|TRBV6-1
TGTGCCAGCCAACCGGGACAGGGAGTCCATGGCTACACCTTC
CASQPGQGVHGYTF
>14|.|.|TRBJ2-1|TRBV5-6
TGTGCCAGCAGCTCTGACGGGCCCGACAATGAGCAGTTCTTC
CASSSDGPDNEQFF
>16|.|TRBD2|TRBJ2-2|TRBV19
TGTGCCAGTAGTATAAGACTAGCGGGGAACACCGGGGAGCTGTTTTTT
CASSIRLAGNTGELFF
>17|medium-sized|.|TRBJ2-1|TRBV21-1
TGTGCCAGCAGCAAAGCCCTGGGCAGGGGGCAAAGAAATGAGCAGTTCTTC
CASSKALGRGQRNEQFF
>13|.|TRBD1|TRBJ2-2|TRBV11-3
TGTGCCAGCCGAAGGGGGCTGGTCGGGGAGCTGTTTTTT
CASRRGLVGELFF
>13|.|.|TRBJ1-1|TRBV5-1
TGCGCCAGCAGCTTGTCGGCGAACACTGAAGCTTTCTTT
CASSLSANTEAFF
>16|.|.|TRBJ1-5|TRBV30
TGTGCCTGGAGTGTATGGCAGGGAGCCACCCAGGGGCCCCAGCATTTT
CAWSVWQGATQGPQHF
>15|.|TRBD2|TRBJ2-7|TRBV29-1
TGCAGCGTTGAGACTAGCGGTGTTGAGGGCGACGAGCAGTACTTC
CSVETSGVEGDEQYF
>18|.|TRBD1|TRBJ1-2|TRBV7-8
TGTGCCAGCAGCTTAGCTCTCCGTCGGGGAGGGGGCCCTTATGGCTACACCTTC
CASSLALRRGGGPYGYTF
>14|.|.|TRBJ2-2|TRBV19
TGTGCCAGTAGTAGGTCCTCGAACACCGGGGAGCTGTTTTTT
CASSRSSNTGELFF
>15|.|TRBD2|TRBJ2-1|TRBV4-3
TGCGCCAGCAGCCAAGCGGCTAGCGGGGGGGCCGGGCAGTTCTTC
CASSQAASGGAGQFF
>13|once|.|TRBJ1-6|TRBV30
TGTGCCTGGAGTGCTACCTTAGGTTCACCCCTCCACTTT
CAWSATLGSPLHF
>14|.|.|TRBJ2-1|TRBV28
TGTGCCAGCAGTTTAGGGACTGCCGACAATGAGCAGTTCTTC
CASSLGTADNEQFF
>15|.|TRBD1|TRBJ1-4|TRBV6-1
TGTGCCAGCAGAGTTCCGGACAGGAGTAATGAAAAACTGTTTTTT
CASRVPDRSNEKLFF
>13|.|.|TRBJ2-2|TRBV7-2
TGTGCCAGCAGTCTCCAGTTAAGCGGGGAGCTGTTTTTT
CASSLQLSGELFF
>13|.|TRBD1|TRBJ2-7|TRBV30
TGTGCCTGGAGGGGGACAGGGATAGCCGAGCAGTACTTC
CAWRGTGIAEQYF
>12|.|.|TRBJ1-1|TRBV6-5
TGTGCCAGCAGACAGGGCTTCACTGAAGCTTTCTTT
CASRQGFTEAFF
>14|.|.|TRBJ1-2|TRBV2
TGTGCCAGCAGGGCAGGGATAGGGTACTATGGCTACACCTTC
CASRAGIGYYGYTF
>11|.|.|TRBJ2-5|TRBV2
TGTGCCAGCAGAAGCCTTGGGACCCAGTACTTC
CASRSLGTQYF
>14|.|TRBD1|TRBJ2-7|TRBV13
TGTGCCAGCAGCATGGGACAGGCTGACTACGAGCAGTACTTC
CASSMGQADYEQYF
>13|.|.|TRBJ2-2|TRBV5-1
TGCGCCAGCAGCTTGGAAACAACCGGGGAGCTGTTTTTT
CASSLETTGELFF
>15|.|TRBD1|TRBJ1-6|TRBV28
TGTGCCAGCAGGTCCCCGCAGGGGGCTTGGTCACCCCTCCACTTT
CASRSPQGAWSPLHF
>13|.|.|TRBJ2-3|TRBV11-2
TGTGCCAGCAGCTCGAGGACGGTTGAGGCGCAGTATTTT
CASSSRTVEAQYF
>15|.|.|TRBJ1-5|TRBV2
TGTGCCAGCAGTGTAACAAGTACCAGCAATCAGCCCCAGCATTTT
CASSVTSTSNQPQHF
>14|.|.|TRBJ2-3|TRBV11-2
TGTGCCAGCAGCTTGGGCGCATACACAGATACGCAGTATTTT
CASSLGAYTDTQYF
>15|.|TRBD1|TRBJ2-5|TRBV2
TGTGCCAGCAGCCCAGGCGTAGGGGGCAAAGAGACCCAGTACTTC
CASSPGVGGKETQYF
>14|.|TRBD1|TRBJ1-4|TRBV28
TGTGCCAGCGGGACAGGGGAGGGTGGAGAAAAACTGTTTTTT
CASGTGEGGEKLFF
>13|.|.|TRBJ2-7|TRBV7-2
TGTGCCAGCAGCCTAGGACTCTGGGCCGAGCAGTACTTC
CASSLGLWAEQYF
>13|.|.|TRBJ1-1|TRBV11-1
TGTGCCAGCAAAGGTCTCAGGGACACTGAAGCTTTCTTT
CASKGLRDTEAFF
>12|.|.|TRBJ2-5|TRBV11-1
TGTGCCAGCAGCTTAAACGGGCAGACCCAGTACTTC
CASSLNGQTQYF
>16|.|.|TRBJ2-3|TRBV11-2
TGTGCCAGCAGCGAGGGGGGGCTACCCAGCACAGATACGCAGTATTTT
CASSEGGLPSTDTQYF
>12|once|.|TRBJ2-1|TRBV28
TGTCTATCGGGTAGCTCCTACAATGAGCAGTTCTTC
CLSGSSYNEQFF
>13|.|.|TRBJ1-3|TRBV7-3
TGTGCCAGCAGCTTATCTGGGGGAAACACCATATATTTT
CASSLSGGNTIYF
>13|.|.|TRBJ1-3|TRBV5-1
TGCGCCAGCAGCTTCAACACTGGAAACACCATATATTTT
CASSFNTGNTIYF
>11|.|.|TRBJ2-7|TRBV18
TGTGCCAGCTCACTCTCCTACGAGCAGTACTTC
CASSLSYEQYF
>15|few|.|TRBJ1-1|TRBV7-9
TGTGCCAGCAGCTTAGGCGGTTCCAGGGAGGCTGAAGCTTTCTTT
CASSLGGSREAEAFF
>13|.|.|TRBJ2-5|TRBV7-9
TGTGCCAGCAGCTTAACTAGTTTGGAGACCCAGTACTTC
CASSLTSLETQYF
>17|.|TRBD1|TRBJ1-2|TRBV10-2
TGCGCCAGCAGAGATATCGGGGACAGCCAAACCAACTATGGCTACACCTTC
CASRDIGDSQTNYGYTF
>17|.|.|TRBJ2-6|TRBV19
TGTGCCAGTACGAGGCAGGGTTCAAGCTCTGGGGCCAACGTCCTGACTTTC
CASTRQGSSSGANVLTF
>16|.|TRBD2|TRBJ2-3|TRBV4-1
TGCGCCAGCAGCCCCCTAGCGGGGGGGCTTGCAGATACGCAGTATTTT
CASSPLAGGLADTQYF